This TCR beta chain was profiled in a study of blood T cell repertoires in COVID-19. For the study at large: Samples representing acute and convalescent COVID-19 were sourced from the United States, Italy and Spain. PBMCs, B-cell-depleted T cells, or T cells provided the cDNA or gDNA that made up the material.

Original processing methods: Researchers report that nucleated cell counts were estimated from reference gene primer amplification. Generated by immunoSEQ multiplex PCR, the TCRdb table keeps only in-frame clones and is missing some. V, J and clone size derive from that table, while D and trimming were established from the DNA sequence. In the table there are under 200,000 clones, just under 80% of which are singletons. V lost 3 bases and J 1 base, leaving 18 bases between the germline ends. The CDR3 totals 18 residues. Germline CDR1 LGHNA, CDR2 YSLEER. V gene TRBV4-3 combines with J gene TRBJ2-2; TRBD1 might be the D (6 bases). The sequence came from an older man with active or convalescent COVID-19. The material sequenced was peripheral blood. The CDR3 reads CASSQGATGSLNTGELFF. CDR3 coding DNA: TGCGCCAGCAGCCAGGGGGCCACAGGGTCGTTGAACACCGGGGAGCTGTTTTTT.